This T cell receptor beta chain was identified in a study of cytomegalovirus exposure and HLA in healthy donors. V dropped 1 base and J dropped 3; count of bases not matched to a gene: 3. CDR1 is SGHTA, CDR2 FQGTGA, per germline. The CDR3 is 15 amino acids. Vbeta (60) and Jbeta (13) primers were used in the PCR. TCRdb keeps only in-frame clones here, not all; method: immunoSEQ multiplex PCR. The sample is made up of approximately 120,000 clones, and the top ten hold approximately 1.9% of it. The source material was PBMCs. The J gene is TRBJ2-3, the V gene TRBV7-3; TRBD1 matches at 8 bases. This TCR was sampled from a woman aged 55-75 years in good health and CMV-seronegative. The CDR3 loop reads CASSLMQGATDTQYF. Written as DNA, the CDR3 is TGTGCCAGCAGCTTAATGCAGGGGGCAACAGATACGCAGTATTTT.